This T cell receptor beta chain derives from a study of cytomegalovirus exposure and HLA in healthy donors. Overall study: HLA-typed donors were the source of roughly 85 million unique TCRs held in an early data release. Of the donors genotyped, several hundred in all, about 82% fell in the Caucasian-associated ancestry cluster. Study-level results: Testing in vitro showed a few CMV-associated chains specific for CMV antigens. On later analysis, the bulk of CMV-associated TCR beta chains appeared to be HLA-restricted.

CDR3 size: 13 residues. The V end lost 8 bases, the J end lost 0 bases, and 9 bases lay between the germline ends. Per the germline V gene, CDR1 is LNHDA and CDR2 is SQIVND (reference sequence). PCR employed 60 Vbeta and 13 Jbeta primers. Generated by immunoSEQ multiplex PCR, the TCRdb table keeps only in-frame clones and is missing some. The sample yields under 250,000 clones, approximately 82% seen once. This clone appeared a few times. Its antigen remains unknown. V is TRBV19 and J is TRBJ2-3, with a possible D match to TRBD2 (5 bases). The receptor was derived from a woman aged 50 to 60 in good health and CMV-seropositive. Source material: PBMCs. CDR3 protein: CASSGLSTDTQYF. The DNA of the CDR3 is TGTGCCAGTTCCGGACTTAGCACAGATACGCAGTATTTT.